This TCR beta chain was sequenced in a study of blood T cell repertoires in COVID-19. Study as a whole: Whether acute or convalescent, the COVID-19 samples came from the United States, Italy and Spain.

This clone was seen more than once but under ten times. Germline-derived CDR1 and CDR2 are SEHNR and FQNEAQ (reference sequence). Trimming cost V 0 bases and J 12 bases, with 11 bases left between them. The CDR3 consists of 12 residues. Repertoires were generated with immunoSEQ multiplex PCR, while TCRdb's copy carries only in-frame clones and drops some. The sample contains more than 95,000 clones, about four fifths of which appear only once. This chain joins TRBV7-9 and TRBJ1-1, with TRBD1 as a possible D gene (6 bases). Sequenced input: peripheral blood. The origin of this receptor is a middle-aged man with active or convalescent COVID-19. CDR3: CASSLAQGKPFF. DNA of the CDR3: TGTGCCAGCAGCTTAGCTCAGGGGAAGCCTTTCTTT.